The sample holds a few counts of the clone carrying this T cell receptor beta chain. The antigen is unknown. The data were obtained in a study of human T cells and chemical hapten exposure. Study-level points and caveats: Donors' alopecia may make their immune response differ from healthy people's. TCRs at high frequency, those above 1 in 1000, did not change with DPC sensitization.

The library tagged each cDNA molecule with unique molecular identifiers. MiXCR, run by TCRdb on the RACE reads, gives a single entry per CDR3 protein. The data show fewer than 100,000 distinct CDR3 sequences, with roughly a tenth seen just once and approximately 0.99% held by the top ten. V trimming: 2 bases; J trimming: 7 bases; junction bases outside the gene matches: 7. CDR1 is GTSNPN and CDR2 is SVGIG in the germline V gene (reference sequence). The length of the CDR3 is 14 residues. This sample's time point: patch test 3, about 24 weeks after DPC sensitization. Sample treatment: therapeutic diphenylcyclopropenone sensitization with weekly scalp DPC. Patches went on only after blood had been drawn each time.

This TCR was recovered from a woman in her 30s with alopecia areata. Some clones in this sample may be carry-over from other donors' samples. The material was whole blood, obtained in connection with sensitization to the hapten diphenylcyclopropenone (DPC). The chain employs TRBV30 and TRBJ2-1; TRBD2 matches 8 bases. The CDR3 spells CAWSISGGLNEQFF. CDR3 DNA sequence: TGTGCCTGGAGTATAAGCGGGGGTTTAAATGAGCAGTTCTTC.